This entry describes one T cell receptor beta chain. This CDR3 is built from 17 residues. The germline V gene encodes CDR1 SGHRS and CDR2 YFSETQ. Trimming took 1 base from V and 2 from J, leaving 15 bases between them. Some clones are missing from TCRdb's copy, which holds only in-frame ones; the method was immunoSEQ multiplex PCR. The sample contains approximately 41,000 clones, 96% of which appear only once. The sample belongs to a study of technical replicates of blood from a few donors. The rearrangement links TRBV5-1 to TRBJ2-2; the D gene is possibly TRBD2 (5 bases). The clonotype was recovered from a human donor in good health. The specimen was T cells isolated from PBMCs. CDR3 amino acids: CASSLRSGRDNTGELFF. In DNA form, the CDR3 reads TGCGCCAGCAGCTTGCGGTCAGGTCGGGATAACACCGGGGAGCTGTTTTTT.